This passage covers 8 T cell receptor beta chains from one sample sequenced in a study of CD8 T cells in Susac syndrome. RNA in amounts of about 0.5 to 1 ug was reverse transcribed with random hexamers. Each CDR3 protein is one row after TCRdb ran MiXCR on the immunoSEQ multiplex PCR reads. The data contain 65,000 to 85,000 distinct CDR3 sequences, 90% to 95% of them singletons. The sequencing sample was made of CD8+ T cells from PBMCs. These receptors all stem from a human donor with Susac syndrome.

This clonotype was detected only a few times. The chain is built from TRBV20-1 and TRBJ2-7; a weak D match, TRBD2 (6 bases). Trimming removed 2 bases at V and 5 bases at J, with 19 bases between. This CDR3 is 15 amino acids long. The germline V gene has CDR1 DFQATT and CDR2 SNEGSKA (reference sequence). The CDR3 bases are TGCAGTGCTAGACCCCTCCTCGATCTAGCGAACGAGCAGTACTTC. As protein: CSARPLLDLANEQYF.

This rearrangement joins TRBV11-2 to TRBJ2-7, with 7 bases aligning to TRBD1. CDR1 and CDR2 (germline): SGHAT, FQNNGV. Trimming cost V 3 bases and J 0 bases; bases outside gene matches: 17. This CDR3 is 19 amino acids long. The chain's CDR3 is CASSFPPPPDRPASYEQYF. The CDR3, as DNA: TGTGCCAGCAGCTTCCCACCACCTCCGGACAGGCCGGCCTCCTACGAGCAGTACTTC. Looking up the rest from reference TRBV11-2 and TRBJ2-7 gives the full variable domain: EAGVAQSPRYKIIEKRQSVAFWCNPISGHATLYWYQQILGQGPKLLIQFQNNGVVDDSQLPKDRFSAERLKGVDSTLKIQPAKLEDSAVYLCASSFPPPPDRPASYEQYFGPGTRLTVT.

V is TRBV5-1 and J is TRBJ2-3; unclear D gene. With 4 bases removed from V and 0 bases from J, the gap between germline ends came to 9 bases. Germline V lookup: CDR1 SGHRS, CDR2 YFSETQ. The CDR3 covers 14 residues. The CDR3 DNA sequence: TGCGCCAGCAGCCCACCTGACAGCACAGATACGCAGTATTTT. Amino acids: CASSPPDSTDTQYF.

This clonotype was recorded a few times. The chain employs TRBV7-2 and TRBJ1-1; 9 bases fit TRBD1. Germline V CDR1 and CDR2: SGHTA, FQGNSA. The CDR3 is 15 amino acids. Losses at the gene ends were 1 base for V and 3 bases for J; bases not matched to a gene: 3. CDR3 region: CASSLEGTGYTEAFF. In DNA form, the CDR3 reads TGTGCCAGCAGCTTAGAGGGGACAGGGTACACTGAAGCTTTCTTT.

CDR3 nucleotides: TGCGCCAGCAGCTTGGTTGGAGACAGGGACTATGGCTACACCTTC. Its translation: CASSLVGDRDYGYTF. The chain recombines TRBV5-1 with TRBJ1-2; 7 nucleotides agree with TRBD1. CDR3 size: 15 residues. The trim removed 0 bases at V and 3 bases at J, leaving 5 bases unmatched. Germline V lookup: CDR1 SGHRS, CDR2 YFSETQ.

This sequence joins TRBV29-1 and TRBJ2-6; D is ambiguous. V was trimmed by 4 bases and J by 0 bases, leaving 4 bases between them. From germline, CDR1 is SQVTM and CDR2 ANQGSEA. The CDR3 totals 13 residues. CDR3: CSVAFSGANVLTF. CDR3 bases: TGCAGCGTTGCATTCTCTGGGGCCAACGTCCTGACTTTC.

The chain employs TRBV7-9 and TRBJ1-5; a weak D match, TRBD1 (5 bases). Germline CDR1 and CDR2: SEHNR and FQNEAQ (reference sequence). This CDR3 is 15 amino acids long. The V end was cut by 4 bases, the J end by 3 bases, with 13 bases between. The CDR3 bases are TGTGCCAGCAGCTCCCCGGGGGGGAACAATCAGCCCCAGCATTTT. Its protein is CASSSPGGNNQPQHF.

The chain combines TRBV28 with TRBJ2-1; no definite D call. Germline V lookup: CDR1 MDHEN, CDR2 SYDVKM. The V end lost 3 bases, the J end lost 0 bases, and 9 bases lay between the germline ends. The CDR3 extends over 15 amino acids. The CDR3 loop reads CASSFGGVSYNEQFF. CDR3 DNA sequence: TGTGCCAGCAGTTTCGGTGGGGTCTCCTACAATGAGCAGTTCTTC. Together with reference TRBV28 and TRBJ2-1, the CDR3 gives the full variable domain: DVKVTQSSRYLVKRTGEKVFLECVQDMDHENMFWYRQDPGLGLRLIYFSYDVKMKEKGDIPEGYSVSREKKERFSLILESASTNQTSMYLCASSFGGVSYNEQFFGPGTRLTVL.